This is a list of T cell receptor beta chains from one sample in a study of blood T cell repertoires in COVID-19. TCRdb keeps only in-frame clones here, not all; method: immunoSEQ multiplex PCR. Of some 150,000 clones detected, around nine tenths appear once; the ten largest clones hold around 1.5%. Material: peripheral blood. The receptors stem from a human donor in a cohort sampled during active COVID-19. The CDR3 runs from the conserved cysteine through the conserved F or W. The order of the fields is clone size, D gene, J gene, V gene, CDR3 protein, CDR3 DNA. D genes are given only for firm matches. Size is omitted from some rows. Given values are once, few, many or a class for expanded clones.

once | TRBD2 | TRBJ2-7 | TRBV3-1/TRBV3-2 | CASSQGSGPYEQYF | TGTGCCAGCAGCCAGGGTAGCGGGCCCTACGAGCAGTACTTC
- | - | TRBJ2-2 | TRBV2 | CASSENFGGYTGELFF | TGTGCCAGCAGTGAAAATTTCGGGGGTTACACCGGGGAGCTGTTTTTT
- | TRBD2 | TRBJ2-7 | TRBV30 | CAWSFGGGMSYEQYF | TGTGCCTGGAGTTTTGGGGGGGGGATGAGCTACGAGCAGTACTTC
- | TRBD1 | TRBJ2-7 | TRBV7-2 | CASSHGTGTQYYEQYF | TGTGCCAGCAGCCACGGGACAGGGACACAGTACTACGAGCAGTACTTC
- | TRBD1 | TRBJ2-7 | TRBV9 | CASSPGTGYEQYF | TGTGCCAGCAGCCCCGGGACAGGCTACGAGCAGTACTTC
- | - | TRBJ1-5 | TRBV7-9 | CASSDRQVAQPQHF | TGTGCCAGCAGCGACCGACAGGTCGCTCAGCCCCAGCATTTT
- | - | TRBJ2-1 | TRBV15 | CATSRDRRNDNEQFF | TGTGCCACCAGCAGAGATCGCAGGAACGACAATGAGCAGTTCTTC
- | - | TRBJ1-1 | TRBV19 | CASSIRGLTEAFF | TGTGCCAGTAGTATCAGGGGCCTCACTGAAGCTTTCTTT
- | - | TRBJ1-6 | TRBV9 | CASSAGGRHSPLHF | TGTGCCAGCAGCGCTGGGGGGAGGCATTCACCCCTCCACTTT
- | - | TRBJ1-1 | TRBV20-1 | CSALVVGEAFF | TGCAGTGCCCTAGTGGTCGGTGAAGCTTTCTTT
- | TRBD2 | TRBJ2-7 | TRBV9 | CASSVSGATYEQYF | TGTGCCAGCAGCGTAAGCGGGGCCACCTACGAGCAGTACTTC
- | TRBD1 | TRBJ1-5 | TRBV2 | CASSEDRGGQPQHF | TGTGCCAGCAGTGAAGACAGGGGCGGTCAGCCCCAGCATTTT
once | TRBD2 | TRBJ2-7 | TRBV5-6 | CASSLTGTSGGALSYEQYF | TGTGCCAGCAGCTTGACCGGGACTAGCGGGGGGGCCCTGTCCTACGAGCAGTACTTC
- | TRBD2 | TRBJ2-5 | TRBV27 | CASSDGTSGGGETQYF | TGTGCCAGCAGTGACGGGACTAGCGGGGGAGGAGAGACCCAGTACTTC
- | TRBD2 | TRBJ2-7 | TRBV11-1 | CASSFGFAGDYEQYF | TGTGCCAGCAGCTTCGGATTCGCGGGGGACTACGAGCAGTACTTC
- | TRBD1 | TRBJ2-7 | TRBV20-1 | CSASQGAQAYEQYF | TGCAGTGCTAGTCAGGGGGCGCAGGCCTACGAGCAGTACTTC
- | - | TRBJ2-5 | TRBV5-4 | CASSLALGETQYF | TGTGCCAGCAGCCTAGCTTTGGGGGAGACCCAGTACTTC
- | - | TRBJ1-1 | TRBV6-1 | CASSEAIGGWGTEAFF | TGTGCCAGCAGTGAAGCGATCGGGGGATGGGGCACTGAAGCTTTCTTT
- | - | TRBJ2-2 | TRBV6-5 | CASTKTSRFPGELFF | TGTGCCAGCACCAAAACTAGCAGGTTTCCCGGGGAGCTGTTTTTT
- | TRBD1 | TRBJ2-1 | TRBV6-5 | CASSQGAYNEQFF | TGTGCCAGCAGTCAGGGGGCCTACAATGAGCAGTTCTTC
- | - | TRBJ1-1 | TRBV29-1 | CSGLGQGNTEAFF | TGCAGCGGCCTGGGGCAGGGGAACACTGAAGCTTTCTTT
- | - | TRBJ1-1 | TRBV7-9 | CASSLNSPPGNTEAFF | TGTGCCAGCAGCTTAAACTCTCCTCCGGGGAACACTGAAGCTTTCTTT
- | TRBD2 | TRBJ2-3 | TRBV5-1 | CASSLGGGGNTDTQYF | TGCGCCAGCAGCTTGGGTGGCGGGGGGAACACAGATACGCAGTATTTT
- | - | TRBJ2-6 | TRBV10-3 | CAISVNVAGANVLTF | TGTGCCATCAGTGTCAATGTAGCTGGGGCCAACGTCCTGACTTTC
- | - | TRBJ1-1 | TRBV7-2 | CASSLEAGGTEAFF | TGTGCCAGCAGCTTAGAGGCAGGTGGCACTGAAGCTTTCTTT
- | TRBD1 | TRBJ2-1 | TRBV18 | CASSPDRGLVTNEQFF | TGTGCCAGCTCACCGGACAGGGGACTGGTTACCAATGAGCAGTTCTTC
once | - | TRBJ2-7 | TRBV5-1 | CASRASRSSYEQYF | TGCGCCAGCAGGGCTAGCAGGAGCTCCTACGAGCAGTACTTC
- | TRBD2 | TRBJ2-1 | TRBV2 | CASTISSGGAGEQFF | TGTGCCAGCACCATATCTAGCGGGGGGGCCGGAGAGCAGTTCTTC
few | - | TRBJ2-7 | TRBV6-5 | CASRYQNEQYF | TGTGCCAGCAGGTACCAGAACGAGCAGTACTTC
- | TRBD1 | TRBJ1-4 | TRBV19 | CASSIGGQTTNEKLFF | TGTGCCAGTAGTATAGGGGGACAGACAACTAATGAAAAACTGTTTTTT
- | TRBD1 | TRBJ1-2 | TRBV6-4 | CASSGKRDRVFYGYTF | TGTGCCAGCAGTGGGAAACGGGACAGGGTGTTCTATGGCTACACCTTC